This T cell receptor (beta chain) is from a study of long-term antiretroviral therapy in people with HIV. This clone has just one count. Its specificity is unknown. There was at least one pre-ART PBMC sample for each donor, plus at least two post-ART PBMC samples. Whole-study results and caveats: ART adherence, viral resistance and therapy changes were not recorded. HIV repertoire CDR3 lengths ranged less widely than those of controls.

V dropped 7 bases and J dropped 4 bases, with 25 bases sitting between them. Germline lookup yields CDR1 MNHEY and CDR2 SMNVEV (reference sequence). CDR3 length equals 17 residues. Version v3.0 of the immunoSEQ assay was performed at survey level. Clones were sequenced by immunoSEQ multiplex PCR, and TCRdb holds only the in-frame ones, with some missing. Of roughly 39,000 clones in the sample, around 88% were seen once. This rearrangement joins TRBV27 to TRBJ2-5, with D possibly called TRBD1 or TRBD2 (6 bases each). The sequencing used unsorted PBMCs, collected just before starting antiretroviral therapy. The sequence was obtained from a woman in her late teens or twenties with HIV. CDR3 protein: CASINGSEGGAPETQYF. Here the CDR3 DNA reads TGTGCCAGCATCAACGGGTCGGAGGGGGGTGCTCCAGAGACCCAGTACTTC.